This T cell receptor beta chain was sequenced during a study of OX40 agonist ivuxolimab in advanced cancers. Study-wide context: Dose-escalation patients suffered from hepatocellular carcinoma, melanoma, renal cell or head and neck cancer.

Trimming removed 2 bases from V and 4 bases from J; junction bases left unmatched: 6. CDR3 length: 15 amino acids. From germline, CDR1 is SGHKS and CDR2 YYEKEE (reference sequence). Findings of the study overall: Fewer expanded clones were found on average in CD4+ than in CD8+ T cells.

Clones were read by immunoSEQ multiplex PCR, and TCRdb kept only the in-frame ones, dropping some. The sample holds about 79,000 clones, 85% to 95% seen once. Only one count was recorded for this clone. Its antigen is as yet unknown. The sample consisted of CD4+ or CD8+ T cells sorted from blood, taken in a trial of the OX40 agonist ivuxolimab. The genes are TRBV5-5 and TRBJ2-7, with 10 bases matching TRBD1. The TCR originated in an adult with an advanced solid tumor such as melanoma, head and neck, liver or kidney cancer. Here the CDR3 DNA reads TGTGCCAGCAGCTTCTGGACAGGGGGAATTTACGAGCAGTACTTC. The encoded protein is CASSFWTGGIYEQYF.